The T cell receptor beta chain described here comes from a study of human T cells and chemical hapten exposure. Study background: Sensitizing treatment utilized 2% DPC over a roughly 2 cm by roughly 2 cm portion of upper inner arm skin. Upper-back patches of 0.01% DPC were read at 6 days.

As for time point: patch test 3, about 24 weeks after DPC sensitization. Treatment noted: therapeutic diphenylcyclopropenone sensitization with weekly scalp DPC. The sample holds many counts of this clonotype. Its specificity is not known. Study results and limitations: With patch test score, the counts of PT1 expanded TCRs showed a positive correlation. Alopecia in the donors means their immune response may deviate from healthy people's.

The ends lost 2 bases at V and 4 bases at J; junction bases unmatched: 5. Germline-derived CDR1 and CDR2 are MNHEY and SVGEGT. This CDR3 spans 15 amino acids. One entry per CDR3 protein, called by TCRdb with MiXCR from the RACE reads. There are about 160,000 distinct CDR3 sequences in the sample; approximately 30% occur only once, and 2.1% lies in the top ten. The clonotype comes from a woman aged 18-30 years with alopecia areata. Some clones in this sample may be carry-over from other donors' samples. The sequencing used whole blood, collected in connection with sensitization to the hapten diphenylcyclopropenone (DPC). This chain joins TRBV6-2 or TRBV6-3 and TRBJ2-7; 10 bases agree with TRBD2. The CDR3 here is CASSYPSSGRYEQYF. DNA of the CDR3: TGTGCCAGCAGTTACCCGTCTAGCGGGAGATACGAGCAGTACTTC.